This T cell receptor (beta chain) is drawn from a study of monozygotic twins with inflammatory bowel disease. No DNA is given; TCRdb re-called the 5' RACE reads and lists each CDR3 protein once. Its table records about 200,000 distinct CDR3 sequences. This CDR3 is built from 15 residues. The TCR comes from a human donor with ulcerative colitis or Crohn's disease, or a healthy co-twin of an affected twin (not recorded which). V usage is TRBV23-1 and J usage is TRBJ1-1; the D call of TRBD1 rests on TCRdb alone, since no DNA is present to check it. TRBV23-1 is known as an ORF, though its function is uncertain. Sequenced material: blood. The CDR3 sequence is CASSPRKGRGTEAFF.